The 2 T cell receptor beta chains reported below all come from one sample, sequenced in a study of blood T cell repertoires in COVID-19. Clones were read by immunoSEQ multiplex PCR, and TCRdb kept only the in-frame ones, dropping some. The sample has about 340,000 clones, around 88% seen once; the top ten hold 2.5% to 3%. Sequencing input: peripheral blood. These receptors were taken from a man younger than 45 with active or convalescent COVID-19.

V usage is TRBV6-6 and J usage is TRBJ2-7; 7 nucleotides agree with TRBD1. After removal of 0 bases from V and 5 bases from J, the junction contained 7 bases not matched to a gene. This CDR3 has 15 residues. The germline V gene encodes CDR1 MNHNY and CDR2 SVGAGI (reference sequence). For the CDR3, the DNA is TGTGCCAGCAGTTACTCGATATTCGGGACAGACGAGCAGTACTTC. It translates to CASSYSIFGTDEQYF.

This rearrangement joins TRBV12-5 to TRBJ1-2; TRBD1 matches 8 bases. Germline trimming cut 2 bases from V and 4 bases from J; bases unmatched to any gene: 6. Germline-derived CDR1 and CDR2 are LGHNT and FRNRAP. The CDR3 sequence is 15 residues long. CDR3 sequence (DNA): TGTGCTAGTGGTTTGCGCAGGGGGCTTGTCTATGGCTACACCTTC. This sequence encodes CASGLRRGLVYGYTF.